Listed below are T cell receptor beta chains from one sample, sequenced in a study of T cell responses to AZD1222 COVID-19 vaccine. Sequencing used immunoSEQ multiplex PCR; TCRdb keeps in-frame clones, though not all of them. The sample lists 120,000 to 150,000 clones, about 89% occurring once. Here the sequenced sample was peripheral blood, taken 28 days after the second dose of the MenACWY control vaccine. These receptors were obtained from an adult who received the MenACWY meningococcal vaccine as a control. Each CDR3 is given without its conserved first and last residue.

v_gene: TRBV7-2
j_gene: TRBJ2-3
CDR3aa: ASSPPASPGDTQY

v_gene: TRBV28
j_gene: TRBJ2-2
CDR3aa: ASSFATGGNTGELF

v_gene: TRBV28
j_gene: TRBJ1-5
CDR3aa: ASSSDQPQH

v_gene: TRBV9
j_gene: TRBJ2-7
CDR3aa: ASSVAQSSSYEQY

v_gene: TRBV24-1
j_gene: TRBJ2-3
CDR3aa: ATSDPGQGADTQY

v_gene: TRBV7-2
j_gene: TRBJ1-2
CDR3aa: ASSLAGGIHYGYT

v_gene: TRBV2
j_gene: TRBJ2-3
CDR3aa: ASSRRFRAPDTQY

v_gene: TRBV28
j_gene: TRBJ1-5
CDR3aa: ASRSDRITPQH

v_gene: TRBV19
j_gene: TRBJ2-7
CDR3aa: ASSQGQGGIYEQY

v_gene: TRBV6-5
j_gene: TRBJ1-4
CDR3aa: ASRDSRTNEKLF

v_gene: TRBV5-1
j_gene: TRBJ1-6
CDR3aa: ASSLTPRSDSPLH

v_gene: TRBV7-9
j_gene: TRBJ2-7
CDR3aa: ASSPSYEQY

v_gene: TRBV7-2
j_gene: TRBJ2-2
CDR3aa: ASSPKKIGELF

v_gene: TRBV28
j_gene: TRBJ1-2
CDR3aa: ASSSGQGGGYT

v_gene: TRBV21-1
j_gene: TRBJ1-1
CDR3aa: ASSKARTVNTEAF

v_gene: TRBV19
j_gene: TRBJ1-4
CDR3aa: ASSPPWTVFPEKLF

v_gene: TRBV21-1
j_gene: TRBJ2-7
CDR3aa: ASSKEISGDYEQY

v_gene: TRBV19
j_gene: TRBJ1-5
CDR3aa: ASTPRRTFNQPQH

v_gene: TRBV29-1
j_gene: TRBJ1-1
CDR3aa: SVFHTGPAF

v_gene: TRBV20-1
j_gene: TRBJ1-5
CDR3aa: SASGVQGDFQPQH

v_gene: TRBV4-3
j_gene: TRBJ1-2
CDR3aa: ASSPRGQGNFGYT

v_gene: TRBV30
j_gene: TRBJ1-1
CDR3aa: AWKGQGSAEAF

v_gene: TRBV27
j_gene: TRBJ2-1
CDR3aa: ASRSSYNEQF

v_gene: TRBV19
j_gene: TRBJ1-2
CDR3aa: ASSMSIEIGYT

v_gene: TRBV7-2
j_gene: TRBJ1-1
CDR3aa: ASSLDRRLNTEAF

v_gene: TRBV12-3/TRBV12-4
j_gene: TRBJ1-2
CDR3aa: ASSHAENYGYT

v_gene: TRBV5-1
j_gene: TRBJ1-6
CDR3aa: ASSLASGQGSDSPLH

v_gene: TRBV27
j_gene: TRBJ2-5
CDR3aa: ASSFGGSGRETQY

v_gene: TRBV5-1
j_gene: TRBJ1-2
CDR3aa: ASSLRTGIYGYT

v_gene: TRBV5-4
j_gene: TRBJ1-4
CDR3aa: ASSSGVREKLF

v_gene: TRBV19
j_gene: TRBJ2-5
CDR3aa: ASSIGTGQETQY

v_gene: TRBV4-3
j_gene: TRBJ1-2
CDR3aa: ASSQQDRMLNYGYT

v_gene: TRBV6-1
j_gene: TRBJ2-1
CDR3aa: ASSELAGVGGEQF

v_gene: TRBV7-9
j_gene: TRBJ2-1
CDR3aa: ASSPQGGINEQF

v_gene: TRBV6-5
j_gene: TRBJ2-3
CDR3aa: ASSWDPPDTQY

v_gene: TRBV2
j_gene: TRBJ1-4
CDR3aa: ASSELTGEKLF

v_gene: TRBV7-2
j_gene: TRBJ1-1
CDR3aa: ASSLIQGSTEAF

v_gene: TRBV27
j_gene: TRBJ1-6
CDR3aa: ASSLSDRSSYNSPLH

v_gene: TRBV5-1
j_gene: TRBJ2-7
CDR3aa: ASSLSGDEQY

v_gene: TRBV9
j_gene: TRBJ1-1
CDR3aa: ASSPRRVPNTEAF

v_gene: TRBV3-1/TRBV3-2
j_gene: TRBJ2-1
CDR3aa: ASSQVDNEQF

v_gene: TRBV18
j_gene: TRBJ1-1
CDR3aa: ASSTRTGGAAEAF

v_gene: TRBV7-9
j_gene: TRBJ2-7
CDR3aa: ASSPDRAFSYEQY

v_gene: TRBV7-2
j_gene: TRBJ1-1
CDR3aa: ASSQRQGMNTEAF

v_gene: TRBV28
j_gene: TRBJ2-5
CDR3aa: ASSSGGWETQY

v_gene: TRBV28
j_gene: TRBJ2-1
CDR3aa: ASSLDHLQNRGEQF

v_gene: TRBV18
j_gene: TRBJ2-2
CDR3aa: ASSPAGTEKTGELF

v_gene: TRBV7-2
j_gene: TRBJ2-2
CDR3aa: ASSPPRGVATGELF

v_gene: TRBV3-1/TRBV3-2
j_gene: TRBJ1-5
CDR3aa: ASSPGYGDGNSNQPQH

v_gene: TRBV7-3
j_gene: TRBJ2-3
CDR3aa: ASSPLRDYQRDTQY

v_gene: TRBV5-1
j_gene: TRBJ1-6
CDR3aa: ASRTAAERSPLH

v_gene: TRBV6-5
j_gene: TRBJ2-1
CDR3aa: ASSYSRQNNEQF